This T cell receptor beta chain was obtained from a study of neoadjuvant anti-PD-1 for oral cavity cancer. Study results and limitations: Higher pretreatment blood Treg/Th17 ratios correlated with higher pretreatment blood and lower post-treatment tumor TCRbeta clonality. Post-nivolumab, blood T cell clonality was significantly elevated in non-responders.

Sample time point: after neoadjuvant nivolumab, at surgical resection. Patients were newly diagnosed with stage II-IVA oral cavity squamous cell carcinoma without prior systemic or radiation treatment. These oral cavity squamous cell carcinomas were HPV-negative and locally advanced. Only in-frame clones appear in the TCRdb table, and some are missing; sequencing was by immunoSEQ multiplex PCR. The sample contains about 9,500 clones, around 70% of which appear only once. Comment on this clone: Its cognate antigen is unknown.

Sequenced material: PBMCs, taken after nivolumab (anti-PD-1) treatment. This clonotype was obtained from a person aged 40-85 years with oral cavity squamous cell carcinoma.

The CDR3 sequence is CASSYSTMLSKNIQYF. In nucleotides, the CDR3 is TGTGCCAGCAGTTACTCGACAATGCTATCCAAAAACATTCAGTACTTC. The chain couples TRBV6-5 to TRBJ2-4; D is unclear. V lost 0 bases, J lost 2 bases, and 11 bases lay in between. This CDR3 region has 16 residues. CDR1 is MNHEY and CDR2 is SVGAGI in the germline V gene.